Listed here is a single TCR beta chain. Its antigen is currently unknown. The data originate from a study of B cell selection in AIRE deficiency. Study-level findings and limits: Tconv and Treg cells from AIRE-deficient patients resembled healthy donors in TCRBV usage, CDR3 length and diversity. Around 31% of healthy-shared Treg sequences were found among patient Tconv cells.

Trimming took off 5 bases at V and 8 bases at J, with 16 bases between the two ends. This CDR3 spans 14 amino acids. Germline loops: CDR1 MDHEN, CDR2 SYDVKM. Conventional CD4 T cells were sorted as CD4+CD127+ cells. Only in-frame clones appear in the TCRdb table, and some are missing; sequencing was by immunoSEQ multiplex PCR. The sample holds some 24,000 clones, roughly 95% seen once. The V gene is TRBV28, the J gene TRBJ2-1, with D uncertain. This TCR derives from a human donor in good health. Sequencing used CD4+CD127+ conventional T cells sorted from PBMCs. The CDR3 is CASSPWVGADEQFF. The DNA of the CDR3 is TGTGCCAGCAGTCCGTGGGTCGGAGCCGATGAGCAGTTCTTC.